This T cell receptor beta chain appears in the sequencing data of a study of CD8+ T cells in alopecia areata. The CDR3 is made up of 13 amino acids. CDR1 is SEHNR and CDR2 is FQNEAQ in the germline V gene (reference sequence). V was clipped by 3 bases and J by 7 bases, with 12 bases between them. A word on this clone: Its cognate antigen is unknown.

cDNA prepared by RNA extraction and subsequent reverse transcription served as the template for sequencing. Generated by immunoSEQ multiplex PCR, the TCRdb table keeps only in-frame clones and is missing some. The sample yields 140,000 to 150,000 clones, about 51% seen once. General study results and limits: Tofacitinib significantly lowered scalp clonality and expanded CD8+ clones among the top 100.

Indicated treatment: oral pan-JAK inhibitor, 5-10 mg twice daily. Alopecia areata patients gave lesional scalp punch biopsies and peripheral blood samples. CD4+ and CD8+ T cells were sorted from PBMCs stained for CD3, CD4 and CD8. The J gene is TRBJ1-2, the V gene TRBV7-9; TRBD1 might be the D (5 bases). Sample: CD8+ T cells sorted from blood, taken at week 4, from a patient treated with tofacitinib. This receptor was obtained from a human donor with alopecia areata. The CDR3 region has the DNA TGTGCCAGCAGCTTGGGGCAGGTTTTTGGCTACACCTTC. This codes for CASSLGQVFGYTF.